What follows are 21 T cell receptor beta chains derived from one specimen sequenced in a study of blood T cells in healthy people across ages. For the second PCR, which ran for about 7 to 11 cycles, a sample-barcoded 5' primer and a J-beta primer mix were used. Each CDR3 protein gets one entry after TCRdb re-called the 5' RACE reads with MiXCR. The sample has fewer than 1 million distinct CDR3 sequences, under 55% seen once. Sequenced: blood. The receptor source for this set is a man in his 60s in good health.

This clonotype turned up a few times. Just one base apart from a much larger clone, this may be a read error. The chain employs TRBV20-1 and TRBJ2-3; D is unclear. Germline assignment: CDR1 DFQATT and CDR2 SNEGSKA (reference sequence). This CDR3 contains 11 residues. This CDR3 is CSAIQTDTQYF. The CDR3 nucleotides read TGCAGCGCTATCCAGACAGATACGCAGTATTTT.

The J gene is TRBJ2-4, the V gene TRBV6-6; tentatively, D is TRBD2 (5 bases). The better agreement between TRBJ2-7 and the DNA end casts doubt on the J call. The CDR3 spans 12 residues. Germline V gene data show CDR1 as MNHNY and CDR2 as SVGAGI (reference sequence). The CDR3 sequence: CASSYREGEQYF. Written as DNA, the CDR3 is TGTGCCAGCAGTTACCGGGAAGGCGAGCAGTACTTC.

The chain recombines TRBV15 with TRBJ2-2; D not resolved. V was shortened by 0 bases and J by 2 bases, with 1 base between the two germline ends. CDR1 is LNHNV, CDR2 YYDKDF, per germline (reference sequence). There are 13 residues in the CDR3. CDR3 sequence reads: CATSRDNTGELFF. CDR3 DNA: TGTGCCACCAGCAGAGATAACACCGGGGAGCTGTTTTTT.

This clonotype came up a few times. The gene calls are TRBV29-1 and TRBJ2-1; a possible D gene is TRBD2 (5 bases). Germline lookup yields CDR1 SQVTM and CDR2 ANQGSEA. This CDR3 has 13 residues. Between the trimmed V and J ends, which lost 6 bases and 0 bases, there was a span of 9 bases. CDR3 coding DNA: TGCAGCGTGAGGGATCCCTCCTACAATGAGCAGTTCTTC. Translating it yields CSVRDPSYNEQFF.

This chain joins TRBV7-2 and TRBJ2-5; no firm D call. Looked up from germline, CDR1 is SGHTA and CDR2 is FQGNSA. V was shortened by 2 bases and J by 2 bases, with 9 bases between the two germline ends. The CDR3 length is 14 residues. CDR3 residues: CASSLNRYQETQYF. The CDR3 DNA follows: TGTGCCAGCAGCTTAAACAGATATCAAGAGACCCAGTACTTC.

The chain employs TRBV4-3 and TRBJ2-1; 7 positions match TRBD2. CDR1 is LGHNA, CDR2 YSLEER, per germline. The CDR3 is 15 residues long. J gave up 10 bases and V 1 base, and 10 bases lay outside the gene matches. For the CDR3, the DNA is TGCGCCAGCAGCCAAGGACGAGCGGGGACCTACGAGCAGTTCTTC. This codes for CASSQGRAGTYEQFF.

The V gene is TRBV28, the J gene TRBJ2-1; D uncertain. The CDR3 extends over 12 amino acids. Per the germline V gene, CDR1 is MDHEN and CDR2 is SYDVKM. V was pared by 5 bases and J by 15 bases, with 17 bases between. The CDR3 protein is CASSNIRSQVFF. The CDR3 region has the DNA TGTGCCAGCAGTAACATCAGGTCTCAGGTGTTCTTC. The full variable domain, rest sourced from reference TRBV28 and TRBJ2-1, is DVKVTQSSRYLVKRTGEKVFLECVQDMDHENMFWYRQDPGLGLRLIYFSYDVKMKEKGDIPEGYSVSREKKERFSLILESASTNQTSMYLCASSNIRSQVFFGPGTRLTVL.

CDR3 coding DNA: TGTGCCAGCAGCTCCGACAGGGGGGTATTCTACGAGCAGTACTTC. Translating it yields CASSSDRGVFYEQYF. This chain uses TRBV7-2 with TRBJ2-7; 9 bases are shared with TRBD1. The germline gives CDR1 SGHTA, CDR2 FQGNSA. V lost 4 bases to trimming and J lost 3 bases; unmatched junction nucleotides: 7. CDR3 length: 15 residues.

This clonotype occurred once. The CDR3 DNA reads as TGTGCCAGCAGCATGGACGTACTGGGGCATAACAATGAGCAGTTCTTC. Translated, it gives CASSMDVLGHNNEQFF. The gene calls are TRBV7-9 and TRBJ2-1; weak D call: TRBD1 (5 bases). Between the trimmed V and J ends, which lost 5 bases and 5 bases, there was a span of 19 bases. The CDR3 sequence is 16 residues long. Germline values: CDR1 SEHNR, CDR2 FQNEAQ (reference sequence).

The chain combines TRBV7-2 with TRBJ2-5; 8 nucleotides agree with TRBD2. The length of the CDR3 is 13 residues. V dropped 11 bases and J dropped 1; count of bases not matched to a gene: 6. Per the germline V gene, CDR1 is SGHTA and CDR2 is FQGNSA. As DNA, the CDR3 is TGTGCCGGCACCGGGGGGGGCCAAGAGACCCAGTACTTC. Its translation: CAGTGGGQETQYF.

J is TRBJ1-1 and V is TRBV5-1; maybe TRBD1 (6 bases). The CDR3 covers 14 residues. CDR1 and CDR2 (germline): SGHRS, YFSETQ. Trimming removed 2 bases at V and 5 bases at J, with 13 bases between. CDR3 residues: CASSLQGSWTEAFF. The CDR3, as DNA: TGCGCCAGCAGCTTACAGGGTTCTTGGACTGAAGCTTTCTTT.

V gene TRBV20-1 combines with J gene TRBJ1-5, with D possibly matching TRBD1 (5 bases). The CDR3 is made up of 14 amino acids. Germline CDR1 is DFQATT and CDR2 is SNEGSKA (reference sequence). The V end was cut by 4 bases, the J end by 5 bases, with 15 bases between. The CDR3 is CSANRKGIDQPQHF. CDR3 bases: TGCAGTGCTAACAGGAAAGGGATCGATCAGCCCCAGCATTTT.

V gene TRBV12-3 or TRBV12-4 combines with J gene TRBJ2-7; 9 bases are a match to TRBD2. Losses at the gene ends were 6 bases for V and 2 bases for J; bases not matched to a gene: 23. This CDR3 contains 20 residues. CDR3 amino acids: CASSRPAGGLLILRAYEQYF. The CDR3 DNA sequence: TGTGCCAGCAGCCGACCAGCGGGGGGACTACTTATCCTTCGGGCCTACGAGCAGTACTTC.

The chain combines TRBV12-3 or TRBV12-4 with TRBJ2-1, with D tentatively TRBD2 (5 bases). Trimming took off 4 bases at V and 4 bases at J, with 11 bases between the two ends. The CDR3 is 14 amino acids. The CDR3 nucleotides are TGTGCCAGCAGTTCTTATGGGGAGTACAATGAGCAGTTCTTC. It is translated as CASSSYGEYNEQFF.

This clonotype was counted between two and nine times. This chain connects TRBV30 to TRBJ2-5; tentatively, D is TRBD1 or TRBD2 (6 bases each). Judging by the DNA end, TRBJ2-7 fits better; the J call may be wrong. CDR3 length: 13 amino acids. Germline lookup yields CDR1 GTSNPN and CDR2 SVGIG (reference sequence). CDR3 residues: CAWRVRGANEQYF. The DNA for the CDR3 is TGTGCCTGGAGGGTTAGGGGGGCGAACGAGCAGTACTTC.

This chain connects TRBV5-1 to TRBJ2-5; 11 positions agree with TRBD2. The assigned J gene may be wrong: the sequence end matches TRBJ2-7 better. CDR1 and CDR2 (germline): SGHRS, YFSETQ. This CDR3 is 16 amino acids long. In DNA, the CDR3 is TGCGCCAGCACCCTGGGGCTAGCGGGGGGCGTCTACGAGCAGTACTTC. It translates to CASTLGLAGGVYEQYF.

This clonotype was counted ten times or more. V gene TRBV7-2 combines with J gene TRBJ2-5; TRBD1 might be the D (6 bases). V lost 5 bases, J lost 5 bases, and 12 bases lay in between. Germline V gene data show CDR1 as SGHTA and CDR2 as FQGNSA. The CDR3 loop spans 13 amino acids. The CDR3 here is CASSANRDETQYF. DNA of the CDR3: TGTGCCAGCAGCGCGAACAGGGACGAGACCCAGTACTTC. The variable domain in full, with the rest retrieved from reference TRBV7-2 and TRBJ2-5, is GAGVSQSPSNKVTEKGKDVELRCDPISGHTALYWYRQSLGQGLEFLIYFQGNSAPDKSGLPSDRFSAERTGGSVSTLTIQRTQQEDSAVYLCASSANRDETQYFGPGTRLLVL.

The gene calls are TRBV30 and TRBJ1-5; D remains ambiguous. Trimming took 0 bases from V and 4 from J, leaving 10 bases between them. The germline V gene encodes CDR1 GTSNPN and CDR2 SVGIG (reference sequence). The CDR3 has 14 amino acids. CDR3 DNA: TGTGCCTGGAGTGTCACGGATGAGAATCAGCCCCAGCATTTT. This encodes CAWSVTDENQPQHF. The whole variable domain, filled in from reference TRBV30 and TRBJ1-5, reads SQTIHQWPATLVQPVGSPLSLECTVEGTSNPNLYWYRQAAGRGLQLLFYSVGIGQISSEVPQNLSASRPQDRQFILSSKKLLLSDSGFYLCAWSVTDENQPQHFGDGTRLSIL.

The V call is TRBV20-1, the J call TRBJ2-3; 8 bases line up with TRBD2. Trimming cost V 3 bases and J 4 bases; bases outside gene matches: 3. The CDR3 covers 13 residues. In germline, CDR1 is DFQATT, CDR2 SNEGSKA (reference sequence). The CDR3 bases are TGCAGTGCTAGGAGCGGGGGAGCAGATACGCAGTATTTT. It codes for CSARSGGADTQYF.

This clonotype was seen a few times. This sequence joins TRBV6-5 and TRBJ2-1; perhaps TRBD2 as D (7 bases). V dropped 4 bases and J dropped 1 base, with 14 bases sitting between them. CDR1 is MNHEY, CDR2 SVGAGI, per germline. This CDR3 is built from 16 residues. The CDR3 sequence: CASSSGGGLSYNEQFF. CDR3 coding DNA: TGTGCCAGCAGTTCTGGCGGGGGCCTTTCCTACAATGAGCAGTTCTTC.

The table lists this clonotype with a few counts. The V gene is TRBV5-1, the J gene TRBJ2-6; D is uncertain. V lost 2 bases and J 3 bases, leaving 6 bases between the germline ends. Germline CDR1 and CDR2: SGHRS and YFSETQ. The CDR3 covers 14 residues. CDR3 protein: CASSLKVGANVLTF. Here the CDR3 DNA reads TGCGCCAGCAGCTTAAAGGTTGGGGCCAACGTCCTGACTTTC.